The rows below give T cell receptor beta chains drawn from one sample of a study of patients and donors after allogeneic stem cell transplantation. One entry per CDR3 protein, called by TCRdb with MiXCR from the RT-PCR reads. The sample consists of several thousand distinct CDR3 sequences, approximately 24% of them appearing once. Specimen: blood, either unsorted or a sorted T cell fraction (not recorded which). The receptors originated from a human donor who was either an allogeneic HSCT recipient or a stem cell or donor lymphocyte infusion donor (not recorded which). It is not recorded whose cells these are; they may come from a transplant donor. The CDR3 runs from the conserved cysteine through the conserved F or W. The D gene is left open where the match is weak. For some rows the clone size is stated as once, few or many, or as a class when expanded; others skip it.

cdr3_aa,cdr3_nt,d_call,j_call,clone_size,v_call
CASSHPGLAKNIQYF,TGCGCCAGCAGCCACCCTGGGTTAGCCAAAAACATTCAGTACTTC,-,TRBJ2-4,few,TRBV4-1
CASTIAGGYNEQFF,TGTGCCAGCACCATAGCGGGAGGTTACAATGAGCAGTTCTTC,TRBD2,TRBJ2-1,-,TRBV12-3/TRBV12-4
CASSQTTQGTEAFF,TGCGCCAGCAGCCAGACTACTCAGGGCACTGAAGCTTTCTTT,-,TRBJ1-1,few,TRBV4-1
CASSFDAGDTDTQYF,TGTGCCAGCAGCTTCGACGCGGGCGACACAGATACGCAGTATTTT,-,TRBJ2-3,medium-sized,TRBV5-5
CASSLRGRAQETQYF,TGTGCCAGCAGCTTGCGGGGGAGGGCCCAAGAGACCCAGTACTTC,TRBD2,TRBJ2-5,large,TRBV5-6
CATSAGLAASEQFF,TGTGCCACCAGCGCAGGACTAGCGGCGAGTGAGCAGTTCTTC,TRBD2,TRBJ2-1,-,TRBV24-1
CASGQVNSPLHF,TGTGCCAGTGGACAGGTTAATTCACCCCTCCACTTT,TRBD1,TRBJ1-6,few,TRBV7-9
CASGQGNTEAFF,TGTGCCAGCGGACAGGGGAACACTGAAGCTTTCTTT,TRBD1,TRBJ1-1,-,TRBV6-1
CASSVRLAGSTDTQYF,TGTGCCAGCAGCGTTCGACTAGCGGGAAGCACAGATACGCAGTATTTT,TRBD2,TRBJ2-3,-,TRBV9
CASSPGQGPYNEQFF,TGTGCCAGCAGCCCAGGTCAAGGCCCCTACAATGAGCAGTTCTTC,-,TRBJ2-1,few,TRBV11-2
CASSADRALHEQYF,TGTGCCAGCAGTGCTGACAGGGCTCTACACGAGCAGTACTTC,TRBD1,TRBJ2-7,few,TRBV2
CASSLGTENSPLHF,TGTGCCAGCAGCTTAGGTACCGAAAATTCACCCCTCCACTTT,-,TRBJ1-6,few,TRBV11-3
CASRSTGQVQETQYF,TGCGCCAGCAGGTCAACGGGACAGGTCCAAGAGACCCAGTACTTC,TRBD1,TRBJ2-5,medium-sized,TRBV5-1
CASSQGSSRDTQYF,TGTGCCAGCAGCCAAGGGTCTAGCCGTGATACGCAGTATTTT,-,TRBJ2-3,medium-sized,TRBV4-2
CASSSSGGSYNEQFF,TGTGCCAGCAGCTCCTCCGGGGGATCCTACAATGAGCAGTTCTTC,-,TRBJ2-1,medium-sized,TRBV7-2
CASSLALLSYEQYF,TGTGCCAGCAGCTTAGCGCTGCTCTCCTACGAGCAGTACTTC,-,TRBJ2-7,few,TRBV11-1
CATSRDGRNGYTF,TGTGCCACCAGCAGAGACGGAAGAAATGGCTACACCTTC,-,TRBJ1-2,medium-sized,TRBV15
CATSADNTGELFF,TGTGCCACCAGTGCGGATAACACCGGGGAGCTGTTTTTT,-,TRBJ2-2,few,TRBV24-1
CASSLQLDNTEAFF,TGTGCCAGCAGTCTACAGCTAGACAACACTGAAGCTTTCTTT,-,TRBJ1-1,-,TRBV12-3/TRBV12-4
CASSLVAEAFF,TGTGCCAGCAGCTTGGTGGCTGAAGCTTTCTTT,-,TRBJ1-1,-,TRBV5-5
CASSFAEGETQYF,TGCGCCAGCAGCTTTGCAGAGGGGGAGACCCAGTACTTC,-,TRBJ2-5,-,TRBV5-1
CASSHAGNSYNEQFF,TGCGCCAGCAGCCACGCGGGGAACTCCTACAATGAGCAGTTCTTC,-,TRBJ2-1,-,TRBV4-3
CASSSFTDTQYF,TGTGCCAGCAGTTCGTTCACAGATACGCAGTATTTT,-,TRBJ2-3,-,TRBV12-3/TRBV12-4
CSADIGVINEQFF,TGCAGTGCTGACATTGGGGTCATCAATGAGCAGTTCTTC,-,TRBJ2-1,-,TRBV20-1
CATRTGNTGELFF,TGTGCCACCCGGACAGGGAACACCGGGGAGCTGTTTTTT,TRBD1,TRBJ2-2,-,TRBV7-7
CASSLRPPWGTGELFF,TGTGCCAGCAGCCTCCGACCGCCGTGGGGGACCGGGGAGCTGTTTTTT,-,TRBJ2-2,few,TRBV11-2
CASSQRTGSQETQYF,TGTGCCAGCTCACAAAGGACAGGGAGCCAAGAGACCCAGTACTTC,TRBD1,TRBJ2-5,medium-sized,TRBV18
CASSPPGRLLAGVQETQYF,TGTGCCAGTAGTCCCCCTGGTAGACTGCTAGCGGGGGTCCAAGAGACCCAGTACTTC,TRBD2,TRBJ2-5,-,TRBV19
CASSFPQGVLDF,TGTGCCAGTAGTTTCCCTCAGGGGGTTTTGGACTTC,TRBD1,TRBJ2-4,few,TRBV19
CASSESGRAATQYF,TGCGCCAGCAGTGAAAGTGGCCGCGCGGCGACCCAGTACTTC,-,TRBJ2-5,few,TRBV10-2
CASSSQGGSYNEQFF,TGTGCCAGCAGCTCTCAAGGCGGCTCCTACAATGAGCAGTTCTTC,-,TRBJ2-1,-,TRBV7-3
CASSLGTAIQYEQYF,TGTGCCAGCAGTTTAGGGACAGCAATACAATACGAGCAGTACTTC,TRBD1,TRBJ2-7,medium-sized,TRBV6-2/TRBV6-3
CASSSWAGDKETQYF,TGTGCCAGCAGCTCCTGGGCGGGGGATAAGGAGACCCAGTACTTC,TRBD2,TRBJ2-5,medium-sized,TRBV7-2
CASSPTGDGQETQYF,TGTGCCAGCAGCCCAACCGGGGACGGTCAAGAGACCCAGTACTTC,-,TRBJ2-5,few,TRBV11-2
CASPLGHFYEQYF,TGCGCCAGCCCCTTGGGACACTTCTACGAGCAGTACTTC,-,TRBJ2-7,medium-sized,TRBV23-1
CASSLDPQRTDTQYF,TGTGCCAGCAGCTTAGATCCACAGCGCACAGATACGCAGTATTTT,-,TRBJ2-3,few,TRBV11-3
CAGSSGPRDTQYF,TGTGCCGGCTCTAGCGGCCCCCGTGATACGCAGTATTTT,TRBD2,TRBJ2-3,-,TRBV10-3
CSAAGVVGTGELFF,TGCAGCGCAGCAGGGGTCGTGGGCACCGGGGAGCTGTTTTTT,-,TRBJ2-2,few,TRBV29-1
CASSFSSGKAGYEQYF,TGTGCCAGCAGCTTCTCTAGCGGGAAGGCTGGGTATGAGCAGTACTTC,TRBD2,TRBJ2-7,medium-sized,TRBV7-2
CSVVDSGIGYNEQFF,TGCAGCGTTGTAGATAGCGGGATTGGCTACAATGAGCAGTTCTTC,TRBD2,TRBJ2-1,medium-sized,TRBV29-1
CATSRDHGGRVNEQFF,TGTGCCACCAGCAGAGATCATGGTGGACGTGTCAATGAGCAGTTCTTC,-,TRBJ2-1,large,TRBV15
CASLRQGVALVADTQYF,TGTGCCAGCCTCCGCCAGGGAGTCGCTCTAGTCGCAGATACGCAGTATTTT,-,TRBJ2-3,-,TRBV5-8
CASSYNSGRGNEQFF,TGTGCCAGCAGTTACAACAGCGGGAGGGGGAATGAGCAGTTCTTC,TRBD2,TRBJ2-1,few,TRBV6-2/TRBV6-3
CSVAPGGGLETQYF,TGCAGCGTTGCCCCTGGTGGGGGGCTAGAGACCCAGTACTTC,-,TRBJ2-5,-,TRBV29-1
CASSHLDSSTEAFF,TGCGCCAGCAGCCACCTGGACAGTTCCACTGAAGCTTTCTTT,-,TRBJ1-1,few,TRBV4-1
CASNEGLSTEAFF,TGTGCCAGTAACGAGGGGTTAAGCACTGAAGCTTTCTTT,-,TRBJ1-1,few,TRBV19
CASSFNPRPQTDTQYF,TGCGCCAGCAGCTTTAACCCCCGTCCGCAGACAGATACGCAGTATTTT,-,TRBJ2-3,-,TRBV5-1
CASSTPSGRDDNEQFF,TGTGCCAGCAGCACCCCTAGCGGGAGGGACGACAATGAGCAGTTCTTC,-,TRBJ2-1,few,TRBV21-1
CASGRGEQFF,TGTGCCAGCGGCCGGGGTGAGCAGTTCTTC,-,TRBJ2-1,few,TRBV7-2
CASKELNTYNEQFF,TGTGCCAGCAAGGAACTTAATACCTACAATGAGCAGTTCTTC,-,TRBJ2-1,few,TRBV6-2/TRBV6-3